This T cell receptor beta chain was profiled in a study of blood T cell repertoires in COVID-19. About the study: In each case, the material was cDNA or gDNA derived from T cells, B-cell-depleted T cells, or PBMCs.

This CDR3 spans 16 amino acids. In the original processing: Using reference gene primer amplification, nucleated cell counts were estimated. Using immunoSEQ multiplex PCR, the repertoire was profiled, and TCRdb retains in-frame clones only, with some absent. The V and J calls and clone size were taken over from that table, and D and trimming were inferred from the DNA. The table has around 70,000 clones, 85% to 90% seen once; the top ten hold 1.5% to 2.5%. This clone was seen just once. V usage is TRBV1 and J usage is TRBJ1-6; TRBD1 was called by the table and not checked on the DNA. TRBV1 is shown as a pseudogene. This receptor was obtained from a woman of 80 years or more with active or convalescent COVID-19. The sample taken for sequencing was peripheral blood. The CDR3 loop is CTSSQFRGQVNSPLHF. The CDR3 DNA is TGCACCAGCAGCCAATTCAGGGGGCAGGTTAATTCACCCCTCCACTTT.